Presented here are 10 T cell receptor beta chains from one specimen sequenced in a study of T-cell reconstitution after alpha-beta-depleted transplantation in children. Preparation of the TCRbeta library used unique molecular identifiers. Each CDR3 protein gets one entry after TCRdb re-called the PCR reads with MiXCR. This table has some 490,000 distinct CDR3 sequences, roughly an eighth appearing once. Specimen: PBMCs from the stem cell graft donor, collected from the stem cell graft. The receptors originated from a human donor who donated a stem cell graft to a child with combined immunodeficiency.

J is TRBJ1-1 and V is TRBV30, with D possibly matching TRBD1 (6 bases). The CDR3 extends over 14 amino acids. Trimming removed 0 bases at V and 4 bases at J, with 12 bases between. The V gene's germline CDR1 is GTSNPN and CDR2 SVGIG (reference sequence). CDR3 region: CAWSVLTGSTEAFF. CDR3 coding DNA: TGTGCCTGGAGTGTACTAACAGGGAGCACTGAAGCTTTCTTT.

This clonotype showed up just a few times. The chain is built from TRBV11-2 and TRBJ2-7; weak D call: TRBD1 (6 bases). Trimming shortened V by 5 bases and J by 2 bases, and 16 bases separated the two germline ends. The germline CDR1 and CDR2 sequences are SGHAT and FQNNGV. The CDR3 is made up of 15 amino acids. The CDR3 spells CASSPETGFAYEQYF. The CDR3 DNA reads TGTGCCAGCAGCCCGGAGACAGGTTTCGCCTACGAGCAGTACTTC. Together with reference TRBV11-2 and TRBJ2-7, the CDR3 gives the full variable domain: EAGVAQSPRYKIIEKRQSVAFWCNPISGHATLYWYQQILGQGPKLLIQFQNNGVVDDSQLPKDRFSAERLKGVDSTLKIQPAKLEDSAVYLCASSPETGFAYEQYFGPGTRLTVT.

This clonotype came up a few times. The rearrangement links TRBV19 to TRBJ1-2; D unclear. Looked up from germline, CDR1 is LNHDA and CDR2 is SQIVND (reference sequence). The germline V and J ends were trimmed by 2 bases and 0 bases, with 13 bases remaining between them. The CDR3 runs to 16 residues. The CDR3 bases are TGTGCCAGTAGTATAACGGCAAACCCTTCTAACTATGGCTACACCTTC. This sequence encodes CASSITANPSNYGYTF.

V usage is TRBV5-1 and J usage is TRBJ2-7; no definite D call. Germline assignment: CDR1 SGHRS and CDR2 YFSETQ. The V end was cut by 7 bases, the J end by 3 bases, with 11 bases between. The CDR3 is 12 amino acids. In DNA form, the CDR3 reads TGCGCCAGCCGGAGCAGTTACTACGAGCAGTACTTC. Translation gives CASRSSYYEQYF.

This clonotype turned up a few times. A junction end diverges from the germline sequence, so it may reflect a read error. The chain links TRBV7-8 to TRBJ2-3, with 9 nucleotides matching TRBD2. Germline V gene sequence: CDR1 SGHVS, CDR2 FQNEAQ. The CDR3 is 17 amino acids. The CDR3 reads CASSLERVGTSTNTQYF. The DNA for the CDR3 is TGTGCCAGCAGCTTAGAACGGGTCGGGACTAGCACAAATACGCAGTATTTT.

This chain uses TRBV20-1 with TRBJ2-3; 8 bases align to TRBD2. Germline V gene sequence: CDR1 DFQATT, CDR2 SNEGSKA (reference sequence). Unmatched junction bases numbered 11, after V lost 4 bases and J lost 5 bases. This CDR3 comprises 15 residues. CDR3 protein: CSATGLVRSQDTQYF. CDR3 DNA: TGCAGTGCTACGGGACTAGTTCGGTCACAAGATACGCAGTATTTT.

The chain combines TRBV19 with TRBJ1-6, with 7 bases aligning to TRBD1. The V gene's germline CDR1 is LNHDA and CDR2 SQIVND (reference sequence). The J segment lost 8 bases and the V segment lost 4 bases, leaving 5 bases of the junction unmatched. This CDR3 is 14 amino acids long. The CDR3 protein is CASSTGTAHSPLHF. The CDR3 DNA sequence: TGTGCCAGTAGTACCGGGACAGCGCATTCACCCCTCCACTTT.

This chain links TRBV15 with TRBJ1-3, with TRBD1 as a possible D gene (5 bases). CDR1 is LNHNV, CDR2 YYDKDF, per germline (reference sequence). This CDR3 contains 16 residues. Trimming took off 0 bases at V and 0 bases at J, with 9 bases between the two ends. CDR3 nucleotides: TGTGCCACCAGCAGAGATCGACAGCCCTCTGGAAACACCATATATTTT. This translates into CATSRDRQPSGNTIYF.

The chain links TRBV12-3 or TRBV12-4 to TRBJ1-5; 10 nucleotides align to TRBD1. The V and J ends lost 3 bases and 11 bases, in that order; junction bases with no gene match: 19. The CDR3 is 18 residues long. CDR3 in DNA: TGTGCCAGCAGTTTCCGGGGTGCGGGACAGGGGCCGGTGGCGGCCCAGCATTTT. Its translation is CASSFRGAGQGPVAAQHF.

There are many counts of this clonotype. J is TRBJ1-1 and V is TRBV12-3 or TRBV12-4; D ambiguous. V shed 3 bases and J shed 0 bases, with 8 bases lying between them. CDR3 length equals 14 residues. This CDR3 is CASSFEILNTEAFF. In DNA, the CDR3 is TGTGCCAGCAGTTTTGAGATACTGAACACTGAAGCTTTCTTT.